Described below is a single T cell receptor (beta chain) sequence and its context. Its target is not known. A second PCR of roughly 7 to 11 cycles used a sample-barcoded 5' primer and a J-beta primer mix. TCRdb fed the 5' RACE reads into MiXCR, producing one record per CDR3 protein. The profile shows about 1.4 million distinct CDR3 sequences, approximately 59% of them singletons. Researchers report isolating at least 6.5 million PBMCs per sample. The record originates from a study of blood T cells in healthy people across ages. Study-wide points: Strong correlation linked observed beta diversity and percent naive T cells.

The CDR3 is 15 amino acids. Per the germline V gene, CDR1 is MNHEY and CDR2 is SMNVEV (reference sequence). V was cut by 5 bases and J by 1 base, with 14 bases left in between. V gene TRBV27 combines with J gene TRBJ1-1; D gene uncertain. Sequences were obtained from blood. The TCR was taken from a young man in good health. CDR3 DNA sequence: TGTGCCAGCAGTGTTCCCTCCCGACAGAACACTGAAGCTTTCTTT. It specifies CASSVPSRQNTEAFF.